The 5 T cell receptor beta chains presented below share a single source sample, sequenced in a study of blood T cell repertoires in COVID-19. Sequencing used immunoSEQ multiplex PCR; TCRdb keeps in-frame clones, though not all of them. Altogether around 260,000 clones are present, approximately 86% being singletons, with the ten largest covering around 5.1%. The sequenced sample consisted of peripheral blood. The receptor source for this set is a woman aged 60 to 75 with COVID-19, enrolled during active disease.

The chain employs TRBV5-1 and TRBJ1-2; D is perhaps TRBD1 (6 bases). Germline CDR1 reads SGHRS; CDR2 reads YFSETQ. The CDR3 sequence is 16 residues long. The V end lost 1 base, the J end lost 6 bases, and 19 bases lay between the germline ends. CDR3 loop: CASSLKGGSTSDGYTF. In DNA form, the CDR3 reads TGCGCCAGCAGCTTGAAGGGGGGGTCTACGTCGGATGGCTACACCTTC. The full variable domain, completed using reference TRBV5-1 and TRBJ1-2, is KAGVTQTPRYLIKTRGQQVTLSCSPISGHRSVSWYQQTPGQGLQFLFEYFSETQRNKGNFPGRFSGRQFSNSRSEMNVSTLELGDSALYLCASSLKGGSTSDGYTFGSGTRLTVV.

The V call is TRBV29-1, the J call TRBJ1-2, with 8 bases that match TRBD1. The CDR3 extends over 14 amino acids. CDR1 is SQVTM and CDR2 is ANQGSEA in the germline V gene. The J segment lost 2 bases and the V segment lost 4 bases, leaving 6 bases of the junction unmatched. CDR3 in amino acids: CSVVPDRVNYGYTF. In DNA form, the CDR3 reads TGCAGCGTTGTTCCGGACAGGGTAAACTATGGCTACACCTTC.

CDR3 in amino acids: CASSVLAGADEQYF. The CDR3 bases are TGTGCCAGCAGCGTACTAGCGGGAGCCGACGAGCAGTACTTC. The rearrangement joins TRBV9 to TRBJ2-7, with 10 bases identical to TRBD2. The CDR3 runs to 14 residues. V lost 1 base, J lost 5 bases, and 3 bases stayed unmatched. Germline V gene lookup returns CDR1 SGDLS and CDR2 YYNGEE.

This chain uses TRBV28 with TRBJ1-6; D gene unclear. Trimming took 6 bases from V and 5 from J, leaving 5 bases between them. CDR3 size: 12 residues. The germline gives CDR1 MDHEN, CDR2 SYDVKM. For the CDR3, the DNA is TGTGCCAGCAGGCGCAATAATTCACCCCTCCACTTT. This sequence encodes CASRRNNSPLHF.

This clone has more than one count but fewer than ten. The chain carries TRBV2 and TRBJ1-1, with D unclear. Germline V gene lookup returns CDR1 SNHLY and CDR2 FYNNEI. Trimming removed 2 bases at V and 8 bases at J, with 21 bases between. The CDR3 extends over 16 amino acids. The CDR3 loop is CASSERGFGQAGEAFF. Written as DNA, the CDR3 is TGTGCCAGCAGTGAACGGGGATTTGGGCAGGCTGGGGAAGCTTTCTTT.